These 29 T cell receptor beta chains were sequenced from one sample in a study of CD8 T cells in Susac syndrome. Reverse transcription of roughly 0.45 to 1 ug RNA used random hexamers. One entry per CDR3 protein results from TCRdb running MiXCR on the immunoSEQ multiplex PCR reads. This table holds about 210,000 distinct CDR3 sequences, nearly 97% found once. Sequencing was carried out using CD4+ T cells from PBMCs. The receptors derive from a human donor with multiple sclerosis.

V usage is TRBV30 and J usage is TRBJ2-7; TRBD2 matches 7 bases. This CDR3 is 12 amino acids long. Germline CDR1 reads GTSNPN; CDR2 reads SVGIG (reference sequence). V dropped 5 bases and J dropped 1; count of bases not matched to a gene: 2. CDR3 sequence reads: CAWGRGSYEQYF. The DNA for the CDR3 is TGTGCCTGGGGGCGGGGGTCCTACGAGCAGTACTTC.

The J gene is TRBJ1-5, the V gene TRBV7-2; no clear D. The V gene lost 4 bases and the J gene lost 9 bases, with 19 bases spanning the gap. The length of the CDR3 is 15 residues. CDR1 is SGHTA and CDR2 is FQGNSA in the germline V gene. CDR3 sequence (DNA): TGTGCCAGCAGCTCCTTGATAAACGGAAGGCGGCCCCAGCATTTT. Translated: CASSSLINGRRPQHF.

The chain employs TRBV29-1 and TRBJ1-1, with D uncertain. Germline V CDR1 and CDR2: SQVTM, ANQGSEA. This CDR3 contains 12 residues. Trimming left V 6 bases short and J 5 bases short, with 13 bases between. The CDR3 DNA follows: TGCAGCGTCGCCTCTCTTTGGACTGAAGCTTTCTTT. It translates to CSVASLWTEAFF.

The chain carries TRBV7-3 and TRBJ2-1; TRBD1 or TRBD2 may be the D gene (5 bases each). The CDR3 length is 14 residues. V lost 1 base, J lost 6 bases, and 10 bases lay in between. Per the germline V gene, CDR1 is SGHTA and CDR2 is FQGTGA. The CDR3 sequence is CASSLSGAGNEQFF. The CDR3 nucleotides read TGTGCCAGCAGCTTAAGTGGGGCGGGCAATGAGCAGTTCTTC.

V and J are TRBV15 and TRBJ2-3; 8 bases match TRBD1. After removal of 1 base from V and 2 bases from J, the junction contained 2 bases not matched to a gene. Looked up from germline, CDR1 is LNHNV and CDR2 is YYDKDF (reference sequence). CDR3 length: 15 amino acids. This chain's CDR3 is CATSRAGQATDTQYF. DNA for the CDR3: TGTGCCACCAGCAGAGCGGGACAGGCCACAGATACGCAGTATTTT.

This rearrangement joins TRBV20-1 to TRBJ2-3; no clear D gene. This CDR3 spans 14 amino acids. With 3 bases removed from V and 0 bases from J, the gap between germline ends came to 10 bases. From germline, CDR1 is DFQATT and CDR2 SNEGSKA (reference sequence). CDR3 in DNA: TGCAGTGCTAGGATTCCCTCTAGCACAGATACGCAGTATTTT. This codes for CSARIPSSTDTQYF.

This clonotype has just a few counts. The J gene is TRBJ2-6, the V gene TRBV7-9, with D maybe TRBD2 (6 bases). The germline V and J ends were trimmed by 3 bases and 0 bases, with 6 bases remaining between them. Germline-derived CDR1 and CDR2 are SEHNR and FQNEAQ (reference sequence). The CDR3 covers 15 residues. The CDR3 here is CASSFGGSGANVLTF. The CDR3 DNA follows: TGTGCCAGCAGCTTCGGGGGCTCTGGGGCCAACGTCCTGACTTTC. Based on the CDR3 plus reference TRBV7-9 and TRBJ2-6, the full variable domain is DTGVSQNPRHKITKRGQNVTFRCDPISEHNRLYWYRQTLGQGPEFLTYFQNEAQLEKSRLLSDRFSAERPKGSFSTLEIQRTEQGDSAMYLCASSFGGSGANVLTFGAGSRLTVL.

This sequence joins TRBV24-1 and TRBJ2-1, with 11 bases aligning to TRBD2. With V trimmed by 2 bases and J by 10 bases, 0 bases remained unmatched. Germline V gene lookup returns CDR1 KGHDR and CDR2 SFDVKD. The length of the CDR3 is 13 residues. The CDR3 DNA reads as TGTGCCACCAGTGATTGGACTAGCGGGGAGCAGTTCTTC. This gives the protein CATSDWTSGEQFF.

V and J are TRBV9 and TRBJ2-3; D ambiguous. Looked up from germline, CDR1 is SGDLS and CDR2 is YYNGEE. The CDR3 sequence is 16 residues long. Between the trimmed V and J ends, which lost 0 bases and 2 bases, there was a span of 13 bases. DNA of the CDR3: TGTGCCAGCAGCGTAGTTGATACTCTTCACACAGATACGCAGTATTTT. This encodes CASSVVDTLHTDTQYF.

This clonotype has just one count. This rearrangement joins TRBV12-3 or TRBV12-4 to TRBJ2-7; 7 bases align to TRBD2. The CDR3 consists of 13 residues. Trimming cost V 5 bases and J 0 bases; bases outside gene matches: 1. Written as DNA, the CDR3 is TGTGCCAGCAGTCGGACTAGCTCCTACGAGCAGTACTTC. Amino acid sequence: CASSRTSSYEQYF.

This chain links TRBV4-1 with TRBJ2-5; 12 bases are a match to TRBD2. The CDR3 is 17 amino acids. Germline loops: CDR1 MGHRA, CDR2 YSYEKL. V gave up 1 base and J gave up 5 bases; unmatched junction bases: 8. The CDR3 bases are TGCGCCAGCAGCCAAGTTCTAGCGGGGGGGCCGTGGGAGACCCAGTACTTC. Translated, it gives CASSQVLAGGPWETQYF.

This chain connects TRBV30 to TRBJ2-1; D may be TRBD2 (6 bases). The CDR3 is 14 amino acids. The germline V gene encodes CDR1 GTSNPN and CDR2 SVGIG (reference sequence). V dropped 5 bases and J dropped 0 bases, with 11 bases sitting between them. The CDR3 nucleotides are TGTGCCTGGCGCCGGGACTTCTCCTACAATGAGCAGTTCTTC. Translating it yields CAWRRDFSYNEQFF. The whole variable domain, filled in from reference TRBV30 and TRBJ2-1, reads SQTIHQWPATLVQPVGSPLSLECTVEGTSNPNLYWYRQAAGRGLQLLFYSVGIGQISSEVPQNLSASRPQDRQFILSSKKLLLSDSGFYLCAWRRDFSYNEQFFGPGTRLTVL.

Here the CDR3 reads CSVATGAHEQYF. The CDR3 DNA reads TGCAGCGTGGCCACAGGGGCCCACGAGCAGTACTTC. The rearrangement joins TRBV29-1 to TRBJ2-7, with 7 bases matching TRBD1. Unmatched junction bases numbered 7, after V lost 6 bases and J lost 5 bases. Germline V gene sequence: CDR1 SQVTM, CDR2 ANQGSEA. This CDR3 spans 12 amino acids.

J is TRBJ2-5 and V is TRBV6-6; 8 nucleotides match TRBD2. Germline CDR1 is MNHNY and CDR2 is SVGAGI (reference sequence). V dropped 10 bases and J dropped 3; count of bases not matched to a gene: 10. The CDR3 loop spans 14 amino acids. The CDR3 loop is CAIRGGGQEETQYF. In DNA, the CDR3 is TGTGCCATCCGAGGCGGGGGGCAGGAAGAGACCCAGTACTTC.

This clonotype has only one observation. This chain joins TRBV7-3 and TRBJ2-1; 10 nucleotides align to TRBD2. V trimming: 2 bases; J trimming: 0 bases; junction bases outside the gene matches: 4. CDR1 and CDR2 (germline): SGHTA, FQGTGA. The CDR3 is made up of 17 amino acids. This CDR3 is CASSLRPSGSSYNEQFF. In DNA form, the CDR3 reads TGTGCCAGCAGCTTACGTCCTAGCGGGAGCTCCTACAATGAGCAGTTCTTC.

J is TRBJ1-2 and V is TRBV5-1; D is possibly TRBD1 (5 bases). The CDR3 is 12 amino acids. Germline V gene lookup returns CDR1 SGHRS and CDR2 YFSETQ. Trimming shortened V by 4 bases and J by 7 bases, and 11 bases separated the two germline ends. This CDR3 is CASSPSGFGYTF. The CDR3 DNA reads TGCGCCAGCAGCCCCTCAGGGTTTGGCTACACCTTC.

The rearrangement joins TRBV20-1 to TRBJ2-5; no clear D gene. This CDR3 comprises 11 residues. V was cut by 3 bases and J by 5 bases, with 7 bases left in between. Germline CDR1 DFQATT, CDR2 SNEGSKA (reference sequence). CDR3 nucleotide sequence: TGCAGTGCTAGCTCAATCGAGACCCAGTACTTC. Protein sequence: CSASSIETQYF.

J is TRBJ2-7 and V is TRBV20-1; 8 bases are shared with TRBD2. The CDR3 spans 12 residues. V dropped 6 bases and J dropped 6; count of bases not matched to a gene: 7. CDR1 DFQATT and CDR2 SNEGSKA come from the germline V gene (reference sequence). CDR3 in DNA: TGCAGTGCGTCGTCCAGCGGGAGCGAGCAGTACTTC. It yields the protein CSASSSGSEQYF.

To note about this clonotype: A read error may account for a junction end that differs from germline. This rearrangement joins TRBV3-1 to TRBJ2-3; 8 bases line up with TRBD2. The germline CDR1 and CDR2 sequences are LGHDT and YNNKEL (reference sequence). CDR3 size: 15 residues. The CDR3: CASRQAGAGTDTQYF. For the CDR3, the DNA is TGTGCCAGCAGACAAGCGGGGGCAGGCACAGATACGCAGTATTTT.

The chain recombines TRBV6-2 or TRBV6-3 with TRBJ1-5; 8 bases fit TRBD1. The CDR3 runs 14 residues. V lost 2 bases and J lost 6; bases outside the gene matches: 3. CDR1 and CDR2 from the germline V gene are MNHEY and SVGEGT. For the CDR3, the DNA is TGTGCCAGCAGTTACGTGACAGGGGTTCAGCCCCAGCATTTT. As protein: CASSYVTGVQPQHF.

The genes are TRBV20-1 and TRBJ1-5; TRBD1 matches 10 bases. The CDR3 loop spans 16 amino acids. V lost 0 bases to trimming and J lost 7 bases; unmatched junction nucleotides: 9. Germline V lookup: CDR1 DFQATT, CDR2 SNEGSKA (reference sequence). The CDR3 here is CSARDRGRDRGQPQHF. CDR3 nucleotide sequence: TGCAGTGCTAGAGATCGGGGTCGGGACAGGGGACAGCCCCAGCATTTT.

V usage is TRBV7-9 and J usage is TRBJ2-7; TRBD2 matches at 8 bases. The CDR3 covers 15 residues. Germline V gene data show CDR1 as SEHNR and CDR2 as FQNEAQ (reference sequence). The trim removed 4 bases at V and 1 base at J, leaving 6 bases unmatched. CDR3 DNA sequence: TGTGCCAGCAGCTCGAGTGGCGGGGGGTCCTACGAGCAGTACTTC. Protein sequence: CASSSSGGGSYEQYF.

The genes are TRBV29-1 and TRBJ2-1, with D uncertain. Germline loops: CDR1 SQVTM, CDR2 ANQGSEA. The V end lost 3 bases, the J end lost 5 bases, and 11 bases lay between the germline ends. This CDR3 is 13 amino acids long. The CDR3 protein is CSVDRQAHNEQFF. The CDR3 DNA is TGCAGCGTTGACCGCCAGGCCCACAATGAGCAGTTCTTC.

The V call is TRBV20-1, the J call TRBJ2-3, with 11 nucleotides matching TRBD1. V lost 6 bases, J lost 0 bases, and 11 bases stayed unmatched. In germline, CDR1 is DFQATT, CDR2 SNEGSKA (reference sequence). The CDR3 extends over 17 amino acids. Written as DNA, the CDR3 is TGCAGTGCCCACGGACAGGGGGCGACTTATAGCACAGATACGCAGTATTTT. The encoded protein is CSAHGQGATYSTDTQYF.

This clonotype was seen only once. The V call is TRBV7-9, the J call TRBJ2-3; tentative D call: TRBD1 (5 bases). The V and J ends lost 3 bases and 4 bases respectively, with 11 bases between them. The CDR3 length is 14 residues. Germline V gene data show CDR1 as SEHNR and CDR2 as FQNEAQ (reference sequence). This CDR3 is CASSLSQVADTQYF. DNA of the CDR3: TGTGCCAGCAGCTTGTCACAGGTGGCAGATACGCAGTATTTT.

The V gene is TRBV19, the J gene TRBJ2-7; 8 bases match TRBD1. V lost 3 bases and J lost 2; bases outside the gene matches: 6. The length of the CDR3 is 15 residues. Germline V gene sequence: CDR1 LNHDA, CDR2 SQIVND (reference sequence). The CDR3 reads CASSIDWTGTYEQYF. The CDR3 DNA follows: TGTGCCAGTAGTATCGACTGGACAGGGACCTACGAGCAGTACTTC.

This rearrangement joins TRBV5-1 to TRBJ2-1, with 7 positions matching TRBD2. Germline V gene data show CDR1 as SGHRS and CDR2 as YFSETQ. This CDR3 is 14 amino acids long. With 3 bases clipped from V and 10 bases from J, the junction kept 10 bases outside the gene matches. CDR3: CASSSGGRLEEQFF. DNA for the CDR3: TGCGCCAGCAGCTCGGGGGGACGCCTTGAAGAGCAGTTCTTC.

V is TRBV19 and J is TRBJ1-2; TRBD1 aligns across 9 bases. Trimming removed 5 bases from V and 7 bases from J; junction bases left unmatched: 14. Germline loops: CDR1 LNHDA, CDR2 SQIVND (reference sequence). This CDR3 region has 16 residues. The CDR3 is CASSPQGARHPGGYTF. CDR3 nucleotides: TGTGCCAGTAGTCCACAGGGGGCGCGCCACCCGGGTGGCTACACCTTC.

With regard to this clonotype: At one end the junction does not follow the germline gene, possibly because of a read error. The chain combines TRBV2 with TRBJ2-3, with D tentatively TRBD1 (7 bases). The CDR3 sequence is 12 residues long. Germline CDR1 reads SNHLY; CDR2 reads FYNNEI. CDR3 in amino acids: CASSEVAGGGRF. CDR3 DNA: TGTGCCAGCAGTGAAGTAGCAGGGGGAGGTCGTTTT.